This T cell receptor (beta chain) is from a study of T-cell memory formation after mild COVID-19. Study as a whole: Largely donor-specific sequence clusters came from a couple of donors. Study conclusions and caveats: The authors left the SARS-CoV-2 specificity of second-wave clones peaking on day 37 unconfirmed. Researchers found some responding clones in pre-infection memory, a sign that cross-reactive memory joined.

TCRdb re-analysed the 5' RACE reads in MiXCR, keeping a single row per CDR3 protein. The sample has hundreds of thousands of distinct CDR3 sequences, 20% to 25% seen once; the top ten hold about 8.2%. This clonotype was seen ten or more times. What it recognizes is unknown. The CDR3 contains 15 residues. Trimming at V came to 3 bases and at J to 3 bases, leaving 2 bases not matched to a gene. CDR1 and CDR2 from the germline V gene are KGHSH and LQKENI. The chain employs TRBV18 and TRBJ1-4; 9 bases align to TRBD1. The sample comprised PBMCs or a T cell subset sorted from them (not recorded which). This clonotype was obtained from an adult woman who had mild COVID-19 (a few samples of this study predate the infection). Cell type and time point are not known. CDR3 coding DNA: TGTGCCAGCTCACCTCGACAGGGGGCTAATGAAAAACTGTTTTTT. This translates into CASSPRQGANEKLFF.